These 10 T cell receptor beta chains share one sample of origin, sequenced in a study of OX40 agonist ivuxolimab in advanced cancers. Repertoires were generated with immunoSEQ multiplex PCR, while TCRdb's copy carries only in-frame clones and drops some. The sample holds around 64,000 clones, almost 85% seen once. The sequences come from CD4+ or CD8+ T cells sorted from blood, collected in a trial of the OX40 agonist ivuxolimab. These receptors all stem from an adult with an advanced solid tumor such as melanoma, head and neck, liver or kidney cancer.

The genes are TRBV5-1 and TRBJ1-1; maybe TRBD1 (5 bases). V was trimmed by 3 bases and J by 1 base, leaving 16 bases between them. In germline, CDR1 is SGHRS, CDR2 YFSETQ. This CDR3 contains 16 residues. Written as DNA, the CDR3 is TGCGCCAGCAGCTCCGGGACTGGCCTAGGGAACACTGAAGCTTTCTTT. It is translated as CASSSGTGLGNTEAFF. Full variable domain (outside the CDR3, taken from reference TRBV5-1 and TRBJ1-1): KAGVTQTPRYLIKTRGQQVTLSCSPISGHRSVSWYQQTPGQGLQFLFEYFSETQRNKGNFPGRFSGRQFSNSRSEMNVSTLELGDSALYLCASSSGTGLGNTEAFFGQGTRLTVV.

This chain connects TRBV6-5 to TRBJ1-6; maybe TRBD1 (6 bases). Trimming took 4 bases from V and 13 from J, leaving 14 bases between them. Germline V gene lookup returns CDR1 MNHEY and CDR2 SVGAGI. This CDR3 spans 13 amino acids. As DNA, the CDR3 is TGTGCCAGCAGTTTAGGGGGGATTCCGCCCCTCCACTTT. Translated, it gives CASSLGGIPPLHF.

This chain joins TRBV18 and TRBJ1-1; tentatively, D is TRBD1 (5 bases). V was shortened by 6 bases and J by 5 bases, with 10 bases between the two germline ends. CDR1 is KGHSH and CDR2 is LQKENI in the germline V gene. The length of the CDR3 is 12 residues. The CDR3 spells CASSQGITEAFF. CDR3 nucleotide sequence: TGTGCCAGCTCTCAGGGTATTACTGAAGCTTTCTTT.

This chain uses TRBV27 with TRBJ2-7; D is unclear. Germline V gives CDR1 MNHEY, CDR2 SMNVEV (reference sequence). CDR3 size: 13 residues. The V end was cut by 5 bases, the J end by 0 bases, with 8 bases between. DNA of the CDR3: TGTGCCAGCAGTCCTATAAGCTCCTACGAGCAGTACTTC. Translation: CASSPISSYEQYF.

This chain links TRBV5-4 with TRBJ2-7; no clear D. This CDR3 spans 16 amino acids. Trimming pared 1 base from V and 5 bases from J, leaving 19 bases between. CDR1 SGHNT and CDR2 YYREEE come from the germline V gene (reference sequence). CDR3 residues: CASSLMTGYPTDEQYF. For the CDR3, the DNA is TGTGCCAGCAGCTTGATGACCGGCTACCCGACCGACGAGCAGTACTTC.

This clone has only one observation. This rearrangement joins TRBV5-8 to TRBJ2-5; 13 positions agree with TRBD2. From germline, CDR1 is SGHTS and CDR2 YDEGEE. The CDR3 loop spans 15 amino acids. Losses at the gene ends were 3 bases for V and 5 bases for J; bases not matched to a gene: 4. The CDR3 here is CASSYGLAGDETQYF. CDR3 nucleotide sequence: TGTGCCAGCAGCTACGGACTAGCGGGAGACGAGACCCAGTACTTC.

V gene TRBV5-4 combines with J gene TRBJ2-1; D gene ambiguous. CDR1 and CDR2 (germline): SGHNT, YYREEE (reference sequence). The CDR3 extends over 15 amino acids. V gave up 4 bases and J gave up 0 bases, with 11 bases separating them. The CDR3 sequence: CASSPTPSSYNEQFF. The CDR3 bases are TGTGCCAGCAGCCCTACCCCGAGCTCCTACAATGAGCAGTTCTTC. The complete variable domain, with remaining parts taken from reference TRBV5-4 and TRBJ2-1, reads ETGVTQSPTHLIKTRGQQVTLRCSSQSGHNTVSWYQQALGQGPQFIFQYYREEENGRGNFPPRFSGLQFPNYSSELNVNALELDDSALYLCASSPTPSSYNEQFFGPGTRLTVL.

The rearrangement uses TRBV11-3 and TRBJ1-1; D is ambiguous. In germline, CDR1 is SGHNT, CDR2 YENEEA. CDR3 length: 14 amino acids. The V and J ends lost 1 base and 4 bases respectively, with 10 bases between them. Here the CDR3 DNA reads TGTGCCAGCAGCTTAGTTGTTCGGGCCACTGAAGCTTTCTTT. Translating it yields CASSLVVRATEAFF.

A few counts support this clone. CDR3 protein: CSVGGPGGSSYNEQFF. The CDR3 coding sequence is TGCAGCGTTGGCGGGCCGGGAGGTAGCTCCTACAATGAGCAGTTCTTC. The J gene is TRBJ2-1, the V gene TRBV29-1; TRBD2 matches at 7 bases. Germline V CDR1 and CDR2: SQVTM, ANQGSEA. V shed 4 bases and J 0 bases; nucleotides not matched to a gene: 9. The CDR3 is made up of 16 amino acids.

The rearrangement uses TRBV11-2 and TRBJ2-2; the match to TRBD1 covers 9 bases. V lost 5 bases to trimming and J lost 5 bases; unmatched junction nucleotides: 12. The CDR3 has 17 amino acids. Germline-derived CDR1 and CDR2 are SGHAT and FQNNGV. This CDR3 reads CASSRPDRGEGTGELFF. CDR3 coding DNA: TGTGCCAGCAGCCGTCCGGACAGGGGCGAGGGGACCGGGGAGCTGTTTTTT.